The 19 T cell receptor beta chains given below trace back to one sample, sequenced in a study of glioma-infiltrating T cells after dendritic cell vaccination (dated by TCRdb to the mid-2010s). The library came from the immunoSEQ multiplex PCR assay. The immuneACCESS repertoire file appears here via TCRdb, limited to in-frame rearrangements. These files lack a portion of the clones; in checked studies, under half of the deficit traces to unresolved V genes, and the cause of the others is not known. The sample includes about 82,000 clones, with 80% to 90% observed a single time. The leading ten clones occupy 3.2% of the sample. The source was blood, collected before dendritic cell vaccination. The receptors come from a human donor with glioblastoma.

The chain has TRBV6-1 and TRBJ2-3, with 10 bases that match TRBD2. Germline assignment: CDR1 MNHNS and CDR2 SASEGT. The CDR3 covers 13 residues. The junction had 5 bases not matched to a gene; V was cut back by 8 bases and J by 6 bases. The CDR3 region is CASGLAGEDTQYF. The CDR3 nucleotides are TGTGCCAGCGGGCTAGCGGGAGAGGATACGCAGTATTTT.

V gene TRBV5-1 combines with J gene TRBJ2-7, with 10 positions matching TRBD2. The CDR3 loop spans 13 amino acids. The J segment lost 4 bases and the V segment lost 10 bases, leaving 8 bases of the junction unmatched. Germline V gives CDR1 SGHRS, CDR2 YFSETQ. CDR3 in DNA: TGCGCCTCCGGGGCTAGCGGGGGTTACGAGCAGTACTTC. This translates into CASGASGGYEQYF.

The rearrangement joins TRBV18 to TRBJ2-3; D is unclear. The CDR3 contains 13 residues. CDR1 and CDR2 from the germline V gene are KGHSH and LQKENI. The V and J ends lost 4 bases and 2 bases respectively, with 7 bases between them. The CDR3 loop is CASSRDFTDTQYF. Written as DNA, the CDR3 is TGTGCCAGCTCACGAGACTTCACAGATACGCAGTATTTT.

The rearrangement uses TRBV19 and TRBJ2-2; 9 positions match TRBD2. This CDR3 contains 16 residues. After removal of 2 bases from V and 7 bases from J, the junction contained 8 bases not matched to a gene. Germline-derived CDR1 and CDR2 are LNHDA and SQIVND (reference sequence). This CDR3 reads CASSIRSSGAGGELFF. The CDR3 DNA reads TGTGCCAGTAGTATAAGGTCTAGCGGGGCCGGCGGGGAGCTGTTTTTT.

The CDR3 sequence: CASRYGQGQETQYF. DNA of the CDR3: TGCGCCAGCAGGTACGGACAGGGACAAGAGACCCAGTACTTC. This chain joins TRBV5-1 and TRBJ2-5, with TRBD1 matching over 8 bases. Germline trimming cut 5 bases from V and 2 bases from J; bases unmatched to any gene: 5. CDR1 SGHRS and CDR2 YFSETQ come from the germline V gene. The CDR3 is made up of 14 amino acids. Full variable domain (outside the CDR3, taken from reference TRBV5-1 and TRBJ2-5): KAGVTQTPRYLIKTRGQQVTLSCSPISGHRSVSWYQQTPGQGLQFLFEYFSETQRNKGNFPGRFSGRQFSNSRSEMNVSTLELGDSALYLCASRYGQGQETQYFGPGTRLLVL.

The CDR3 loop is CASTTGLNTGELFF. The CDR3 nucleotides are TGTGCCAGCACCACTGGACTGAACACCGGGGAGCTGTTTTTT. The chain employs TRBV2 and TRBJ2-2; a weak D match, TRBD2 (5 bases). The CDR3 is made up of 14 amino acids. Germline CDR1 reads SNHLY; CDR2 reads FYNNEI. Deletions cut 7 bases from V and 1 base from J, with 10 bases between.

The chain joins TRBV5-1 to TRBJ1-1; D not certain. Germline V gene sequence: CDR1 SGHRS, CDR2 YFSETQ. Trimming left V 4 bases short and J 1 base short, with 8 bases between. The CDR3 runs 13 residues. The CDR3 sequence: CASSGPGNTEAFF. CDR3 DNA sequence: TGCGCCAGCAGCGGGCCCGGGAACACTGAAGCTTTCTTT.

The V gene is TRBV7-2, the J gene TRBJ1-1, with 9 bases aligning to TRBD1. Germline V gives CDR1 SGHTA, CDR2 FQGNSA. This CDR3 has 16 amino acids. V lost 5 bases, J lost 6 bases, and 13 bases stayed unmatched. The CDR3 sequence: CASSLGDRVFSSEAFF. The CDR3 nucleotides are TGTGCCAGCAGCCTGGGGGACAGGGTCTTTAGTTCTGAAGCTTTCTTT. The variable domain in full, with the rest retrieved from reference TRBV7-2 and TRBJ1-1, is GAGVSQSPSNKVTEKGKDVELRCDPISGHTALYWYRQSLGQGLEFLIYFQGNSAPDKSGLPSDRFSAERTGGSVSTLTIQRTQQEDSAVYLCASSLGDRVFSSEAFFGQGTRLTVV.

This rearrangement joins TRBV11-3 to TRBJ2-1; 13 nucleotides align to TRBD2. The CDR3 is 16 residues long. V was clipped by 5 bases and J by 5 bases; unmatched bases: 6. From germline, CDR1 is SGHNT and CDR2 YENEEA. The CDR3 loop reads CASSTQGLAGNNEQFF. The CDR3, as DNA: TGTGCCAGCAGCACCCAGGGACTAGCGGGGAACAATGAGCAGTTCTTC.

The chain combines TRBV6-5 with TRBJ2-3; a possible D gene is TRBD2 (5 bases). CDR3 length equals 15 residues. V shed 2 bases and J shed 3 bases, with 12 bases lying between them. Germline V lookup: CDR1 MNHEY, CDR2 SVGAGI. The CDR3 DNA sequence: TGTGCCAGCAGTTACCGGGGTGTGAGTACAGATACGCAGTATTTT. Its protein product is CASSYRGVSTDTQYF.

The rearrangement joins TRBV4-2 to TRBJ2-1; D is possibly TRBD2 (6 bases). Per germline, CDR1 LGHNA and CDR2 YNFKEQ. CDR3 length: 16 amino acids. Trimming removed 0 bases at V and 3 bases at J, with 12 bases between. In nucleotides, the CDR3 is TGTGCCAGCAGCCAAGATCCTAGACTAGACTACAATGAGCAGTTCTTC. This sequence encodes CASSQDPRLDYNEQFF.

This sequence joins TRBV2 and TRBJ1-3; D is possibly TRBD1 (6 bases). Looked up from germline, CDR1 is SNHLY and CDR2 is FYNNEI. The CDR3 runs 14 residues. Trimming took off 2 bases at V and 3 bases at J, with 8 bases between the two ends. The CDR3 DNA sequence: TGTGCCAGCAGTGAATACAGGGATGGAAACACCATATATTTT. Translation: CASSEYRDGNTIYF.

The chain couples TRBV4-1 to TRBJ2-7, with 9 bases identical to TRBD1. V shed 3 bases and J 5 bases; nucleotides not matched to a gene: 8. The CDR3 extends over 15 amino acids. From germline, CDR1 is MGHRA and CDR2 YSYEKL. The CDR3 protein is CASSHGQGFVDEQYF. CDR3 DNA: TGCGCCAGCAGCCACGGACAGGGGTTTGTGGACGAGCAGTACTTC.

V gene TRBV2 combines with J gene TRBJ2-7; 11 bases agree with TRBD2. This CDR3 spans 15 amino acids. Looked up from germline, CDR1 is SNHLY and CDR2 is FYNNEI. V was pared by 4 bases and J by 3 bases, with 5 bases of the junction left unmatched. CDR3 residues: CASSALAGGNYEQYF. The CDR3 DNA reads TGTGCCAGCAGTGCTCTAGCGGGAGGCAACTACGAGCAGTACTTC.

This clone occurred once. V usage is TRBV2 and J usage is TRBJ2-5; D unclear. The DNA end is more similar to TRBJ2-7, so the J call may be wrong. The CDR3 has 11 residues. CDR1 is SNHLY, CDR2 FYNNEI, per germline. Here the CDR3 DNA reads TGTGCCAGCAGTGAAAACTACGAGCAGTACTTC. It translates to CASSENYEQYF.

The V and J genes are TRBV18 and TRBJ1-2, with D tentatively TRBD1 (5 bases). Deletions cut 4 bases from V and 4 bases from J, with 13 bases between. This CDR3 has 14 residues. CDR1 and CDR2 from the germline V gene are KGHSH and LQKENI. The CDR3 DNA follows: TGTGCCAGCTCACGCCCGACAGCGATCTATGGCTACACCTTC. Its protein is CASSRPTAIYGYTF.

This clone was seen once. The chain employs TRBV7-3 and TRBJ2-2; 11 bases align to TRBD2. Germline CDR1 reads SGHTA; CDR2 reads FQGTGA. The CDR3 loop spans 17 amino acids. J gave up 5 bases and V 1 base, and 6 bases lay outside the gene matches. This CDR3 reads CASSLITSGSGTGELFF. CDR3 bases: TGTGCCAGCAGCTTAATAACTAGCGGGAGTGGGACCGGGGAGCTGTTTTTT.

This chain links TRBV2 with TRBJ2-3; unclear D gene. Germline CDR1 SNHLY, CDR2 FYNNEI. The CDR3 is 12 amino acids. Trimming pared 4 bases from V and 4 bases from J, leaving 6 bases between. In nucleotides, the CDR3 is TGTGCCAGCAGTGTAGAGGCAGATACGCAGTATTTT. Protein sequence: CASSVEADTQYF.

As regards this clone: The same CDR3 arises from other DNA sequences in this sample as well. This sequence joins TRBV15 and TRBJ2-7; D is possibly TRBD2 (7 bases). Germline V gene sequence: CDR1 LNHNV, CDR2 YYDKDF (reference sequence). Deletions cut 2 bases from V and 0 bases from J, with 11 bases between. This CDR3 is 15 amino acids long. Written as DNA, the CDR3 is TGTGCCACCAGCAGATGGGGAGGGGGCTCCTACGAGCAGTACTTC. Its translation is CATSRWGGGSYEQYF.